This T cell receptor beta chain emerged from a study of monozygotic twins with inflammatory bowel disease. The CDR3 is 15 residues long. Per germline, CDR1 SGHVS and CDR2 FQNEAQ. Template switching was used to attach UMIs, which incorporated a 6-nucleotide sample barcode. The study subjected TCRalpha and TCRbeta cDNA to two nested PCRs of approximately 17 and 9 cycles. TCRdb reanalyzed the 5' RACE reads, giving one entry per CDR3 protein sequence and no DNA. The ten most abundant clones cover less than 7.5% of a sample with approximately 85,000 distinct CDR3 sequences. This chain connects TRBV7-8 to TRBJ2-5; TCRdb proposes TRBD1, but this gene call is untestable without DNA. The sample comprised blood. This receptor was taken from a human donor with ulcerative colitis or Crohn's disease, or a healthy co-twin of an affected twin (not recorded which). This CDR3 reads CASSRGAGTGETQYF.